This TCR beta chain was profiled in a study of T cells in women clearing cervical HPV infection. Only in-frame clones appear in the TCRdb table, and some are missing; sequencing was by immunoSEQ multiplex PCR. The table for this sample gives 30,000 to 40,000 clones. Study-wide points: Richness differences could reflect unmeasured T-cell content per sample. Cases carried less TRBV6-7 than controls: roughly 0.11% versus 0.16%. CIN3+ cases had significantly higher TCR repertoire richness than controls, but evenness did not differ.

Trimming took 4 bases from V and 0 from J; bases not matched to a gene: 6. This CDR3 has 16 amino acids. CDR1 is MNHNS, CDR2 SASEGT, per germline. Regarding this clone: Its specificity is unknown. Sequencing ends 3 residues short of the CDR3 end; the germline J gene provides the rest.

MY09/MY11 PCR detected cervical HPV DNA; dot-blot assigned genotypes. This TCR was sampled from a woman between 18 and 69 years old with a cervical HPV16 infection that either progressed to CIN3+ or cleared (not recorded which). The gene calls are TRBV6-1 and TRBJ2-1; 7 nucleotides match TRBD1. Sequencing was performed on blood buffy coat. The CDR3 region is CASSGPGQISYNEQFF. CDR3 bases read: TGTGCCAGCAGTGGCCCGGGACAGATCTCCTACAATGAG.